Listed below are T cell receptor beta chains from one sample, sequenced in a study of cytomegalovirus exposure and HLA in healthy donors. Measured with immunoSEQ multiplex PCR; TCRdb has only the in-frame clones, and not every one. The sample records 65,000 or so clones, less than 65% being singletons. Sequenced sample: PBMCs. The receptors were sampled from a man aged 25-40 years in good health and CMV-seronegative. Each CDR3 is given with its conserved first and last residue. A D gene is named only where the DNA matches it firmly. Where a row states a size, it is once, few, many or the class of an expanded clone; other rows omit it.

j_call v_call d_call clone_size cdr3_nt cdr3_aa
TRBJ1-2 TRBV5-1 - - TGCGCCAGCAGCTTGGTTACGGCTAACTATGGCTACACCTTC CASSLVTANYGYTF
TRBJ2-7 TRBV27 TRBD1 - TGTGCCAGCAGCCCGGGACAGGGCTACGAGCAGTACTTC CASSPGQGYEQYF
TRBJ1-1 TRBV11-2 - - TGTGCCAGCAGCTTAGAGGGGGGTACTGAAGCTTTCTTT CASSLEGGTEAFF
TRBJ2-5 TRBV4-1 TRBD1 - TGCGCCAGCAGCACCCTTATCGCCGGGACAGGGGAGACCCAGTACTTC CASSTLIAGTGETQYF
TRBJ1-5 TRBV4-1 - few TGCGCCAGCAGCCAAGATTGGGCAGTTAGCAATCAGCCCCAGCATTTT CASSQDWAVSNQPQHF
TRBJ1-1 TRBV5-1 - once TGCGCCAGCAGCTTCCAACCTCAGGGGTTCTCTAACACTGAAGCTTTCTTT CASSFQPQGFSNTEAFF
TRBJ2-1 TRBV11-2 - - TGTGCCAGCAGCTCAGTACGGGACTCCTACAATGAGCAGTTCTTC CASSSVRDSYNEQFF
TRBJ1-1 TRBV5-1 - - TGCGCCAGCAGCTTAACCGGGAAGAACACTGAAGCTTTCTTT CASSLTGKNTEAFF
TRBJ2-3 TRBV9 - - TGTGCCAGCAGCCCACCATCGACTTACACAGATACGCAGTATTTT CASSPPSTYTDTQYF
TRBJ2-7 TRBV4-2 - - TGTGCCAGCAGCCAGACAGGAGACTCCGAGCAGTACTTC CASSQTGDSEQYF
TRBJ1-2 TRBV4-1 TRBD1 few TGCGCCAGCAGCCCCGGAATAGGGACAGGGTACGGCTACACCTTC CASSPGIGTGYGYTF
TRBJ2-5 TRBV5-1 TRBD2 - TGCGCCAGCAGCCTCCTAGCGGGGGGGCCAGGAGAGACCCAGTACTTC CASSLLAGGPGETQYF
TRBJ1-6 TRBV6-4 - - TGTGCCAGCGACAAAGGAACACAGAACTATAATTCACCCCTCCACTTT CASDKGTQNYNSPLHF
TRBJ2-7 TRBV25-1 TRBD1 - TGTGCCAGCCGGGACCCAGGGGGCGAGCAGTACTTC CASRDPGGEQYF
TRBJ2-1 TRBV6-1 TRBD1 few TGTGCCAGCAGTGAACCCGGGGACAGGGTAGGCGAGCAGTTCTTC CASSEPGDRVGEQFF
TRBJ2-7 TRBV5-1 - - TGCGCCAGCAGCGTCGGTGAGGGAGATTACTACGAGCAGTACTTC CASSVGEGDYYEQYF
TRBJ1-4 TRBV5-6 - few TGTGCCAGCAGCTCCTCCCTTAATGCGGGGGAAAAACTGTTTTTT CASSSSLNAGEKLFF
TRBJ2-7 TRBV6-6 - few TGTGCCAGCGGGGACTTATACGAGCAGTACTTC CASGDLYEQYF
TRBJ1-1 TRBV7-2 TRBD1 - TGTGCCAGCAGCCTTACCGGGACAGGATACACTGAAGCTTTCTTT CASSLTGTGYTEAFF
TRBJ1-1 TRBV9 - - TGTGCCAGCAGCGTAGCTACAGGGTTTGGCACTGAAGCTTTCTTT CASSVATGFGTEAFF
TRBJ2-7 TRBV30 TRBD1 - TGTGCCTGGAGTACCGGGACAGCTTACGAGCAGTACTTC CAWSTGTAYEQYF
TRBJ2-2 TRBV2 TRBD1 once TGTGCCAGCAACGGCCAGGGGGCGAAATATGGGAAGGACACCGGGGAGCTGTTTTTT CASNGQGAKYGKDTGELFF
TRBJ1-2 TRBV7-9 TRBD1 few TGTGCCAGCAGCCCCGGACAGGGGGCTGCTGGCTACACCTTC CASSPGQGAAGYTF
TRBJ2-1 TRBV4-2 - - TGTGCCAGCAGCCAAGATCGCACTAGCTTGAATGAGCAGTTCTTC CASSQDRTSLNEQFF
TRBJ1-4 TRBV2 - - TGTGCCAGCAGCGCGACAGATGCTAATGAAAAACTGTTTTTT CASSATDANEKLFF
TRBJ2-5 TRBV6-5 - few TGTGCCAGCAGGGCAGGGGTCATAGAGACCCAGTACTTC CASRAGVIETQYF
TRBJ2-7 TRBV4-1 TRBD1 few TGCGCCAGCAGCCAAGAATCTTGGGGGACAGGGACCCTAAGGGGCTACGAGCAGTACTTC CASSQESWGTGTLRGYEQYF
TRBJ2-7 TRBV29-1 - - TGCAGCGTCGCACCCGGGACAAGACCCTACGAGCAGTACTTC CSVAPGTRPYEQYF
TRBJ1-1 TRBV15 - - TGTGCCACCAGAATAGGGGCTGAAGCTTTCTTT CATRIGAEAFF
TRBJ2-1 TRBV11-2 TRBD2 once TGTGCCAGCAGCCCACCCGGGCTCAGCGGGGGGGCCAATGAGCAGTTCTTC CASSPPGLSGGANEQFF
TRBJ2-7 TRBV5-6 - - TGTGCCAGCAGCTCCGGGGCGGGGGCCCTCCACGAGCAGTACTTC CASSSGAGALHEQYF
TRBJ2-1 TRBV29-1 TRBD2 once TGCAGCGTTACTAGCGGGGGGGCCAATGAGCAGTTCTTC CSVTSGGANEQFF
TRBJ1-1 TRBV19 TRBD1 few TGTGCCAGTAGTACCTACAGGGGAGCCAACACTGAAGCTTTCTTT CASSTYRGANTEAFF
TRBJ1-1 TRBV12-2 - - TGTGCAAGTCGCTTAATTCGGGGAGGAATACGTGAAGCTTTCTTT CASRLIRGGIREAFF
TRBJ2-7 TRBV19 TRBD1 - TGTGCCAGTAGTATCGCACAGGGGATCTACGAGCAGTACTTC CASSIAQGIYEQYF
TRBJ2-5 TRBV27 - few TGTGCCAGCAGTTCCCTCCTATCGTGGGAGACCCAGTACTTC CASSSLLSWETQYF
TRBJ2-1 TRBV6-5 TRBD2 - TGTGCCAGCAGTTCCCAGGGAGCGGGGGAAAATGAGCAGTTCTTC CASSSQGAGENEQFF
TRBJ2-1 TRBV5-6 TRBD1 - TGTGCCAGCAGCTTCGGCGACAGGGAATTCCATGAGCAGTTCTTC CASSFGDREFHEQFF
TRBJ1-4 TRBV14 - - TGTGCCAGCAGCTCTCGACTCGGAAGAGATGAAAAACTGTTTTTT CASSSRLGRDEKLFF
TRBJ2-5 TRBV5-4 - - TGTGCCAGCAGCTTGTCCCGGGGGAGCGGCCAAGAGACCCAGTACTTC CASSLSRGSGQETQYF
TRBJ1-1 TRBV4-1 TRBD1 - TGCGCCAGCAGCCAAGTTCCGCCGGGACAGGGGGCGAACACTGAAGCTTTCTTT CASSQVPPGQGANTEAFF
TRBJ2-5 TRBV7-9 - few TGTGCCTGCCGACAGGGACTAGGAGAGACCCAGTACTTC CACRQGLGETQYF
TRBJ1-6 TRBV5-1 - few TGCGCCAGCAGCCCGGCATTGGGGGCTAGTAGTGATTCACCCCTCCACTTT CASSPALGASSDSPLHF
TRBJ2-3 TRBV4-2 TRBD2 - TGTGCCAGCAGCTCGCGCGGGGGGGATACGCAGTATTTT CASSSRGGDTQYF
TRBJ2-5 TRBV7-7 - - TGTGCCAGCAGCCCCACGACTAGTGAGGAGACCCAGTACTTC CASSPTTSEETQYF
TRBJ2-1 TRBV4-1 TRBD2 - TGCGCCAGCAGCCAGGGGGAGCGGGGGAGAACCTACAATGAGCAGTTCTTC CASSQGERGRTYNEQFF
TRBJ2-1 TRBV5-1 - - TGCGCCAGCAGCGCCGGAAGACAGGAAAGGGCTTACAATGAGCAGTTCTTC CASSAGRQERAYNEQFF
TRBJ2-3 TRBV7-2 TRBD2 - TGTGCCAGCAGCATTAGCGGGGGGTTTGATACGCAGTATTTT CASSISGGFDTQYF
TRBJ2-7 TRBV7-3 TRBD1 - TGTGCCAGCAGCTTATTAGGGACAGGGGCCTCCCTTAGCTCCTACGAGCAGTACTTC CASSLLGTGASLSSYEQYF
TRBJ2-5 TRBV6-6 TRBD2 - TGTGCCAGCAGATCCCGGACTAGCGGGGATGCAGAAACCCAGTACTTC CASRSRTSGDAETQYF
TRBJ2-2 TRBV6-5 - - TGTGCCAGCAAAGTTAGACAGACCGGGGAGCTGTTTTTT CASKVRQTGELFF
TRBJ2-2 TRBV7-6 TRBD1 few TGTGCCAGCAGCTCCCCCGACAGGGGAAACACCGGGGAGCTGTTTTTT CASSSPDRGNTGELFF
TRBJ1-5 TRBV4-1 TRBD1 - TGCGCCAGCAGCCTTCGACCGGGACAGGGCTATCAGCCCCAGCATTTT CASSLRPGQGYQPQHF
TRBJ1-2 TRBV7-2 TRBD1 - TGTGCCAGCAGCTTTCCGGGACAGTCATATGGCTACACCTTC CASSFPGQSYGYTF
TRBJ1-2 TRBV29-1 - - TGCAGCGAGGGGCAACTCCGAGCTAACTATGGCTACACCTTC CSEGQLRANYGYTF
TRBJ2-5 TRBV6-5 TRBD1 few TGTGCCAGCAGTATGACAGGGAAAGAGACCCAGTACTTC CASSMTGKETQYF
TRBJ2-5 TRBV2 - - TGTGCCAGCAGACAACTAGCCGTGACCTCAGAGACCCAGTACTTC CASRQLAVTSETQYF
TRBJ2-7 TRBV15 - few TGTGCCACCAGCAGCCAGGGGGAGGCCTACGAGCAGTACTTC CATSSQGEAYEQYF
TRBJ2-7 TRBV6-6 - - TGTGCCAGCAGTCCGACAGGCCCGGAGACGTACGAGCAGTACTTC CASSPTGPETYEQYF
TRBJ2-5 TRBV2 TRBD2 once TGTGCCAGCCTAGCCCCCACTAGCGGGGGGAGGGAGACCCAGTACTTC CASLAPTSGGRETQYF